This T cell receptor (beta chain) emerged from a study of T cells in Graves' hyperthyroidism and ophthalmopathy. Study in general: Peripheral blood collection took place at initial diagnosis, before any treatment.

RNA transcripts served as the template for amplifying TCR beta CDR3 regions. TCR CDR3 underwent first-round RT-PCR with the HTBI primer set. TCRdb re-derived calls from the multiplex PCR reads in MiXCR, one entry per CDR3 protein. The sample carries hundreds of thousands of distinct CDR3 sequences, around 14% recorded once. Aged 18 to 65, the patients had hyperthyroidism that was newly diagnosed and had lasted under 2 months. Initially, at the first diagnosis of hyperthyroidism and before any ophthalmopathy symptoms, blood was sampled. PBMCs were obtained from 9.5 to 10 ml fresh peripheral blood. Ten or more counts support this clonotype. Trimming removed 9 bases at V and 0 bases at J, with 17 bases between. Germline CDR1 is KGHDR and CDR2 is SFDVKD. The CDR3 is 16 amino acids.

The rearrangement links TRBV24-1 to TRBJ1-5, with D unresolved. The sequence came from a woman aged 18-30 years with Graves' hyperthyroidism that later progressed to Graves' ophthalmopathy. Sequencing input: blood. In DNA form, the CDR3 reads TGTGCCACCGTTGGGCCGACTAGATATAGCAATCAGCCCCAGCATTTT. This gives the protein CATVGPTRYSNQPQHF.